This T cell receptor (beta chain) is from a study of blood T cells in healthy people across ages. A sample-barcoded 5' primer and a J-beta primer mix were used in a second PCR of about 7 to 12 cycles. One entry per CDR3 protein, called by TCRdb with MiXCR from the 5' RACE reads. The repertoire consists of about a million distinct CDR3 sequences, with just over 50% occurring once and the leading ten covering about 21%. Germline lookup yields CDR1 SGHTA and CDR2 FQGNSA. The CDR3 is 16 residues long. V was cut by 1 base and J by 4 bases, with 15 bases left in between. A few counts support this clonotype. No fewer than 7 million PBMCs went into each sample.

Sequenced sample: blood. The gene calls are TRBV7-2 and TRBJ2-3; TRBD2 might be the D (6 bases). This clonotype originated in a woman in her fifties or sixties in good health. The DNA for the CDR3 is TGTGCCAGCAGCTTAGTGGGAGGCGAAGGGGCAGATACGCAGTATTTT. Translating gives CASSLVGGEGADTQYF.